These 16 T cell receptor beta chains were sequenced from one sample in a study of cytomegalovirus exposure and HLA in healthy donors. Use of 60 Vbeta and 13 Jbeta primers characterized the PCR. Data came from immunoSEQ multiplex PCR; TCRdb stores just in-frame clones and leaves some out. The repertoire holds about 99,000 clones, around 76% seen once, with 10% in the top ten. Sequencing was carried out using PBMCs. The receptors stem from a woman aged 18-30 years in good health and CMV-seropositive.

This clone showed up just once. V and J are TRBV28 and TRBJ1-2; no clear D. The V and J ends lost 6 bases and 4 bases respectively, with 6 bases between them. Germline CDR1 MDHEN, CDR2 SYDVKM. This CDR3 comprises 11 residues. CDR3 bases: TGTGCCAGCAGCGGGGTCTATGGCTACACCTTC. Translated, it gives CASSGVYGYTF.

The chain links TRBV5-1 to TRBJ1-1, with TRBD1 identical over 9 bases. Germline trimming cut 0 bases from V and 5 bases from J; bases unmatched to any gene: 8. This CDR3 is built from 16 residues. Germline V gene data show CDR1 as SGHRS and CDR2 as YFSETQ. CDR3 bases: TGCGCCAGCAGCTTGGCCCCGACAGGGGGAGGAACTGAAGCTTTCTTT. Its protein is CASSLAPTGGGTEAFF.

This clone was observed a handful of times. CDR3 bases: TGTGCCAGCAGCCCCGGGGGTGGGTCCTACGAGCAGTACTTC. Translation gives CASSPGGGSYEQYF. The chain joins TRBV5-6 to TRBJ2-7; a possible D gene is TRBD2 (6 bases). The germline V gene encodes CDR1 SGHDT and CDR2 YYEEEE. V lost 4 bases to trimming and J lost 1 base, with 12 bases between them. The CDR3 consists of 14 residues. Based on the CDR3 plus reference TRBV5-6 and TRBJ2-7, the full variable domain is DAGVTQSPTHLIKTRGQQVTLRCSPKSGHDTVSWYQQALGQGPQFIFQYYEEEERQRGNFPDRFSGHQFPNYSSELNVNALLLGDSALYLCASSPGGGSYEQYFGPGTRLTVT.

The chain joins TRBV25-1 to TRBJ1-4; tentative D call: TRBD1 (5 bases). With 7 bases removed from V and 0 bases from J, the gap between germline ends came to 15 bases. The CDR3 extends over 16 amino acids. Germline V gene sequence: CDR1 MGHDK, CDR2 SYGVNS. CDR3 DNA sequence: TGTGCCAGCACCGTCGGACAATACTCAACTAATGAAAAACTGTTTTTT. Protein sequence: CASTVGQYSTNEKLFF.

The chain links TRBV7-8 to TRBJ2-1; D gene uncertain. The CDR3 runs to 13 residues. Between the trimmed V and J ends, which lost 5 bases and 7 bases, there was a span of 12 bases. Germline V gene data show CDR1 as SGHVS and CDR2 as FQNEAQ. The CDR3 DNA follows: TGTGCCAGCAGCACACAGAGAAGGAATGAGCAGTTCTTC. Its translation: CASSTQRRNEQFF.

This clone was counted between two and nine times. The rearrangement uses TRBV15 and TRBJ1-4, with D possibly being TRBD1 (5 bases). The CDR3 loop spans 14 amino acids. The V end was cut by 5 bases, the J end by 7 bases, with 14 bases between. Germline loops: CDR1 LNHNV, CDR2 YYDKDF (reference sequence). DNA of the CDR3: TGTGCCACCAGCGGGCCAGGGATAGGTGAAAAACTGTTTTTT. Residues: CATSGPGIGEKLFF. The whole variable domain, filled in from reference TRBV15 and TRBJ1-4, reads DAMVIQNPRYQVTQFGKPVTLSCSQTLNHNVMYWYQQKSSQAPKLLFHYYDKDFNNEADTPDNFQSRRPNTSFCFLDIRSPGLGDTAMYLCATSGPGIGEKLFFGSGTQLSVL.

The gene calls are TRBV27 and TRBJ2-1; TRBD2 matches at 8 bases. J lost 4 bases, V lost 4 bases, and 9 bases had no gene match. CDR3 length equals 16 residues. CDR1 and CDR2 from the germline V gene are MNHEY and SMNVEV (reference sequence). CDR3 amino acids: CASSSPPGTRYNEQFF. Written as DNA, the CDR3 is TGTGCCAGCAGTTCCCCCCCCGGGACTAGATACAATGAGCAGTTCTTC.

The rearrangement uses TRBV7-8 and TRBJ2-7, with D maybe TRBD1 (6 bases). The CDR3 has 14 residues. Deletions cut 4 bases from V and 4 bases from J, with 14 bases between. Germline loops: CDR1 SGHVS, CDR2 FQNEAQ. The CDR3 region has the DNA TGTGCCAGCAGCTCCCGGAAGGACAGTTACGAGCAGTACTTC. This sequence encodes CASSSRKDSYEQYF.

This clone occurred a few times. The chain recombines TRBV9 with TRBJ1-1; D remains ambiguous. The CDR3 covers 15 residues. The germline CDR1 and CDR2 sequences are SGDLS and YYNGEE. V was trimmed by 0 bases and J by 4 bases, leaving 13 bases between them. The CDR3 region has the DNA TGTGCCAGCAGCGTAGTAGCGGGTCTCGTCACTGAAGCTTTCTTT. This sequence encodes CASSVVAGLVTEAFF.

The V and J genes are TRBV28 and TRBJ1-2; D may be TRBD1 (5 bases). Germline V gene sequence: CDR1 MDHEN, CDR2 SYDVKM. Trimming removed 3 bases at V and 7 bases at J, with 9 bases between. The CDR3 length is 12 residues. The DNA of the CDR3 is TGTGCCAGCAGTTTGGGGGGTATTGGCTACACCTTC. Encoded protein: CASSLGGIGYTF.

This sequence joins TRBV7-9 and TRBJ1-1; a possible D gene is TRBD1 (5 bases). Looked up from germline, CDR1 is SEHNR and CDR2 is FQNEAQ (reference sequence). The CDR3 extends over 16 amino acids. With 1 base removed from V and 4 bases from J, the gap between germline ends came to 16 bases. CDR3 region: CASSLVGQVSSTEAFF. Written as DNA, the CDR3 is TGTGCCAGCAGCTTAGTGGGGCAAGTGAGTAGCACTGAAGCTTTCTTT.

The genes are TRBV29-1 and TRBJ1-2; 9 positions agree with TRBD1. Germline lookup yields CDR1 SQVTM and CDR2 ANQGSEA. This CDR3 spans 13 amino acids. V shed 3 bases, J shed 3 bases, and the junction held 2 bases outside the gene matches. DNA for the CDR3: TGCAGCGTTGAGAGACAGGGGGACTATGGCTACACCTTC. It specifies CSVERQGDYGYTF.

The chain carries TRBV27 and TRBJ2-4, with 9 nucleotides matching TRBD2. V lost 2 bases to trimming and J lost 7 bases; unmatched junction nucleotides: 18. The CDR3 has 19 amino acids. The V gene's germline CDR1 is MNHEY and CDR2 SMNVEV (reference sequence). CDR3 sequence: CASSLGKGGGRAELNIQYF. CDR3 DNA: TGTGCCAGCAGTTTAGGAAAGGGTGGCGGGAGGGCCGAGTTGAACATTCAGTACTTC.

Only a few counts were recorded for this clone. The genes are TRBV27 and TRBJ2-7; 10 bases agree with TRBD2. The CDR3 has 13 residues. J gave up 3 bases and V 6 bases, and 2 bases lay outside the gene matches. Germline CDR1 is MNHEY and CDR2 is SMNVEV (reference sequence). This chain's CDR3 is CASRPSGSYEQYF. The DNA for the CDR3 is TGTGCCAGCAGGCCTAGCGGGAGCTACGAGCAGTACTTC.

The chain recombines TRBV5-1 with TRBJ1-5; D gene unclear. Trimming shortened V by 0 bases and J by 6 bases, and 13 bases separated the two germline ends. The CDR3 runs to 15 residues. CDR1 SGHRS and CDR2 YFSETQ come from the germline V gene. The CDR3 region is CASSLAPYTGQPQHF. CDR3 bases: TGCGCCAGCAGCTTGGCTCCCTACACGGGTCAGCCCCAGCATTTT.

This chain joins TRBV7-6 and TRBJ2-3; 8 nucleotides agree with TRBD2. The germline V gene encodes CDR1 SGHVS and CDR2 FNYEAQ. V shed 4 bases, J shed 1 base, and the junction held 10 bases outside the gene matches. This CDR3 has 17 amino acids. CDR3 residues: CASSYSAGGSGTDTQYF. The CDR3 DNA follows: TGTGCCAGCAGCTATTCGGCGGGAGGTTCTGGCACAGATACGCAGTATTTT. Full variable domain (missing parts from reference TRBV7-6 and TRBJ2-3): GAGVSQSPRYKVTKRGQDVALRCDPISGHVSLYWYRQALGQGPEFLTYFNYEAQQDKSGLPNDRFSAERPEGSISTLTIQRTEQRDSAMYRCASSYSAGGSGTDTQYFGPGTRLTVL.